The 10 T cell receptor beta chains below were found in one sample sequenced in a study of blood T cell repertoires in COVID-19. Data came from immunoSEQ multiplex PCR; TCRdb stores just in-frame clones and leaves some out. This table holds a few hundred thousand clones, 70% to 90% found once. Sequencing was done on a sample of peripheral blood. The source is a man between 60 and 75 years old who had recovered from COVID-19.

The J gene is TRBJ1-1, the V gene TRBV7-2; tentatively, D is TRBD1 (5 bases). From germline, CDR1 is SGHTA and CDR2 FQGNSA. The V gene lost 1 base and the J gene lost 10 bases, with 13 bases spanning the gap. The CDR3 is made up of 13 amino acids. CDR3 region: CASSLVGGMRAFF. CDR3 nucleotide sequence: TGTGCCAGCAGCTTAGTCGGGGGGATGAGAGCTTTCTTT.

The chain employs TRBV11-2 and TRBJ1-1, with 7 bases identical to TRBD1. V shed 6 bases, J shed 6 bases, and the junction held 10 bases outside the gene matches. The CDR3 covers 14 residues. The V gene's germline CDR1 is SGHAT and CDR2 FQNNGV. The DNA of the CDR3 is TGTGCCAGCAGGGTTGCGGGACAGCCGTCTGAAGCTTTCTTT. Translating it yields CASRVAGQPSEAFF.

The chain uses TRBV28 and TRBJ1-5, with unresolved D. The V gene's germline CDR1 is MDHEN and CDR2 SYDVKM. V was pared by 1 base and J by 4 bases, with 11 bases between. This CDR3 is 15 amino acids long. The CDR3 region is CASSLSGGRNQPQHF. CDR3 in DNA: TGTGCCAGCAGTTTATCAGGCGGGCGGAATCAGCCCCAGCATTTT.

This clone was counted a few times. The J gene is TRBJ1-5, the V gene TRBV7-2, with D possibly TRBD1 on 5 matching bases. The germline gives CDR1 SGHTA, CDR2 FQGNSA. The length of the CDR3 is 15 residues. V lost 0 bases to trimming and J lost 3 bases, with 9 bases between them. This chain's CDR3 is CASSLAGGANQPQHF. DNA of the CDR3: TGTGCCAGCAGCTTAGCAGGTGGGGCCAATCAGCCCCAGCATTTT.

J is TRBJ1-2 and V is TRBV6-4; D not certain. CDR3 length equals 13 residues. Germline CDR1 MRHNA, CDR2 SNTAGT. Trimming cost V 2 bases and J 8 bases, with 12 bases left between them. The CDR3: CASSDVVGWGYTF. The CDR3 DNA follows: TGTGCCAGCAGTGACGTCGTCGGTTGGGGCTACACCTTC.

V gene TRBV18 combines with J gene TRBJ2-1, with 9 bases identical to TRBD2. J lost 8 bases, V lost 3 bases, and 17 bases had no gene match. The CDR3 has 18 residues. CDR1 is KGHSH, CDR2 LQKENI, per germline. The CDR3 region is CASSPRASGTLPGHEQFF. CDR3 coding DNA: TGTGCCAGCTCACCCCGGGCTAGCGGGACCCTCCCCGGCCATGAGCAGTTCTTC. Filled out from reference TRBV18 and TRBJ2-1, the complete variable domain reads NAGVMQNPRHLVRRRGQEARLRCSPMKGHSHVYWYRQLPEEGLKFMVYLQKENIIDESGMPKERFSAEFPKEGPSILRIQQVVRGDSAAYFCASSPRASGTLPGHEQFFGPGTRLTVL.

The chain employs TRBV3-1 (or the pseudogene TRBV3-2) and TRBJ2-6; no reliable D call. The V gene's germline CDR1 is LGHDT and CDR2 YNNKEL (reference sequence). V lost 3 bases and J 1 base, leaving 7 bases between the germline ends. CDR3 length: 15 residues. CDR3 protein: CASSHQASGANVLTF. The CDR3 DNA is TGTGCCAGCAGCCATCAGGCTTCTGGGGCCAACGTCCTGACTTTC.

A word on this clone: The same CDR3 also results from other DNA sequences found in this sample. This chain links TRBV5-1 with TRBJ2-5; weak D call: TRBD1 (5 bases). The CDR3 sequence is 13 residues long. Germline values: CDR1 SGHRS, CDR2 YFSETQ. Trimming took off 1 base at V and 4 bases at J, with 8 bases between the two ends. CDR3 loop: CASSLQGGETQYF. CDR3 in DNA: TGCGCCAGCAGCTTGCAGGGCGGAGAGACCCAGTACTTC.

The V call is TRBV6-5, the J call TRBJ2-7; 13 bases are a match to TRBD2. CDR1 and CDR2 from the germline V gene are MNHEY and SVGAGI. The CDR3 totals 14 residues. Losses at the gene ends were 6 bases for V and 4 bases for J; bases not matched to a gene: 3. The CDR3 region is CASRGLAGRYEQYF. The CDR3 region has the DNA TGTGCCAGCAGGGGACTAGCGGGGAGGTACGAGCAGTACTTC.

Comments on this clone: The junction and the germline gene differ at one end; a read error may be behind it. This chain connects TRBV19 to TRBJ2-7; 12 bases fit TRBD2. The CDR3 runs to 21 residues. Germline loops: CDR1 LNHDA, CDR2 SQIVND (reference sequence). The CDR3 spells CARRWVRRGGLAGTGCNEQYF. The DNA for the CDR3 is TGTGCCCGTAGGTGGGTCAGACGGGGTGGACTAGCGGGAACCGGGTGTAACGAGCAGTACTTC.